This TCR beta chain was profiled in a study of control samples from healthy donors and cancer patients. Germline CDR1 is LNHNV and CDR2 is YYDKDF (reference sequence). The CDR3 extends over 14 amino acids. V was shortened by 0 bases and J by 0 bases, with 5 bases between the two germline ends. Method: immunoSEQ multiplex PCR; TCRdb's copy keeps in-frame clones and lacks some. Of 150,000 or so clones listed, 80% to 95% are singletons. The receptor's source is a man between 18 and 29 years old in good health. The sequenced sample was blood. The V gene is TRBV15, the J gene TRBJ2-5; D is undetermined. Here the CDR3 DNA reads TGTGCCACCAGCAGAGATCCCAACCAAGAGACCCAGTACTTC. Protein product: CATSRDPNQETQYF.